The 11 T cell receptor beta chains below were found in one sample sequenced in a study of blood T cell repertoires in COVID-19. Using immunoSEQ multiplex PCR, the repertoire was profiled, and TCRdb retains in-frame clones only, with some absent. The sample comprises fewer than 250,000 clones, 83% of which are singletons, and under 3.5% rests with the top ten. Material for sequencing was peripheral blood. Receptors originate from a man aged 50 to 60 with active or convalescent COVID-19.

The chain recombines TRBV19 with TRBJ1-5; no firm D call. The CDR3 consists of 14 residues. Trimming removed 9 bases at V and 0 bases at J, with 12 bases between. Germline values: CDR1 LNHDA, CDR2 SQIVND (reference sequence). CDR3 protein: CASTLQNSNQPQHF. The DNA of the CDR3 is TGTGCCAGCACCCTTCAGAATAGCAATCAGCCCCAGCATTTT.

The rearrangement links TRBV9 to TRBJ2-5; D is uncertain. V lost 0 bases and J lost 8, with 14 bases in between. Germline CDR1 SGDLS, CDR2 YYNGEE. CDR3 length: 14 amino acids. This CDR3 is CASSVGGGVKTQYF. CDR3 coding DNA: TGTGCCAGCAGCGTAGGAGGTGGAGTGAAAACCCAGTACTTC.

The genes are TRBV2 and TRBJ2-7, with unresolved D. The germline V gene has CDR1 SNHLY and CDR2 FYNNEI. The CDR3 spans 14 residues. V lost 5 bases and J 2 bases, leaving 13 bases between the germline ends. CDR3 amino acids: CASSLLVTAYEQYF. CDR3 coding DNA: TGTGCCAGCAGTCTTCTAGTTACCGCCTACGAGCAGTACTTC.

V is TRBV6-1 and J is TRBJ1-6; weak D call: TRBD1 (6 bases). This CDR3 has 13 residues. Trimming pared 2 bases from V and 10 bases from J, leaving 9 bases between. Per the germline V gene, CDR1 is MNHNS and CDR2 is SASEGT. CDR3 sequence: CASSEWDNSPLHF. The CDR3 nucleotides read TGTGCCAGCAGTGAATGGGACAACTCACCCCTCCACTTT.

The V call is TRBV4-1, the J call TRBJ2-3; D is unresolved. The CDR3 has 14 amino acids. V lost 2 bases and J lost 0, with 6 bases in between. Germline lookup yields CDR1 MGHRA and CDR2 YSYEKL. CDR3 DNA sequence: TGCGCCAGCAGCCAATCCCTTAGCACAGATACGCAGTATTTT. It translates to CASSQSLSTDTQYF.

This clone was picked up a small number of times. The chain links TRBV5-1 to TRBJ2-7, with 11 bases aligning to TRBD2. This CDR3 comprises 15 residues. The trim removed 4 bases at V and 2 bases at J, leaving 5 bases unmatched. The germline gives CDR1 SGHRS, CDR2 YFSETQ. CDR3 sequence reads: CASSLTSGGAYEQYF. The CDR3 DNA follows: TGCGCCAGCAGCCTAACTAGCGGGGGCGCCTACGAGCAGTACTTC.

V is TRBV7-3 and J is TRBJ1-2, with 8 bases lining up with TRBD1. Trimming at V came to 5 bases and at J to 7 bases, leaving 9 bases not matched to a gene. CDR3 length: 14 amino acids. Germline V gives CDR1 SGHTA, CDR2 FQGTGA. The CDR3 nucleotides are TGTGCCAGCAGCCCGCACCCGGGACAGGCTGGCTACACCTTC. Translation: CASSPHPGQAGYTF.

This rearrangement joins TRBV7-9 to TRBJ2-7, with TRBD1 identical over 9 bases. The CDR3 totals 14 residues. Losses at the gene ends were 7 bases for V and 3 bases for J; bases not matched to a gene: 7. Looked up from germline, CDR1 is SEHNR and CDR2 is FQNEAQ (reference sequence). CDR3 nucleotides: TGTGCCAGCACCCCGGGACAGGGAGACTACGAGCAGTACTTC. Its protein product is CASTPGQGDYEQYF.

The chain combines TRBV3-1 (or the pseudogene TRBV3-2) with TRBJ2-1; 10 bases are a match to TRBD2. Per the germline V gene, CDR1 is LGHDT and CDR2 is YNNKEL (reference sequence). This CDR3 contains 17 residues. With V trimmed by 0 bases and J by 13 bases, 15 bases remained unmatched. CDR3 bases: TGTGCCAGCAGCCAAGAGACCCCGGGACTAGCGAGAAGCGGACAGTTCTTC. Its protein product is CASSQETPGLARSGQFF.

The CDR3 loop reads CASSPGGTGGSYEQYF. The CDR3 DNA sequence: TGCGCCAGCAGCCCGGGAGGAACAGGGGGCTCCTACGAGCAGTACTTC. The chain combines TRBV5-1 with TRBJ2-7, with a weak D call TRBD1 (8 bases). Germline-derived CDR1 and CDR2 are SGHRS and YFSETQ. V was shortened by 4 bases and J by 0 bases, with 17 bases between the two germline ends. CDR3 length equals 16 residues.

This chain joins TRBV11-2 and TRBJ1-4; 9 bases map to TRBD1. The CDR3 contains 14 residues. CDR1 SGHAT and CDR2 FQNNGV come from the germline V gene. After removal of 5 bases from V and 8 bases from J, the junction contained 6 bases not matched to a gene. The CDR3 DNA follows: TGTGCCAGCAGCCGACAGGGGGAGGACGAAAAACTGTTTTTT. This gives the protein CASSRQGEDEKLFF.